This T cell receptor (beta chain) is from a study of cytomegalovirus exposure and HLA in healthy donors. Study outcomes and limitations: The study put under 200 TCR beta chains on its list as cytomegalovirus-associated.

There are 16 residues in the CDR3. Germline loops: CDR1 SEHNR, CDR2 FQNEAQ (reference sequence). Vbeta (60) and Jbeta (13) primers were used in the PCR. TCRdb keeps only in-frame clones here, not all; method: immunoSEQ multiplex PCR. The repertoire includes under 250,000 clones, around 73% of them detected once, and around 3.9% sits in the top ten. With respect to this clone: As yet, its antigen is unknown. Mismatch with germline at one junction end may stem from a read error.

The receptor's source is a male donor in good health and CMV-seronegative. The V call is TRBV7-9, the J call TRBJ1-5; 7 bases line up with TRBD1. The sample taken for sequencing was PBMCs. For the CDR3, the DNA is TGTTCCAGCAGCTTAGATGGGACAGCCTCCAATCAGCCCCAGCATTTT. Encoded protein: CSSSLDGTASNQPQHF.